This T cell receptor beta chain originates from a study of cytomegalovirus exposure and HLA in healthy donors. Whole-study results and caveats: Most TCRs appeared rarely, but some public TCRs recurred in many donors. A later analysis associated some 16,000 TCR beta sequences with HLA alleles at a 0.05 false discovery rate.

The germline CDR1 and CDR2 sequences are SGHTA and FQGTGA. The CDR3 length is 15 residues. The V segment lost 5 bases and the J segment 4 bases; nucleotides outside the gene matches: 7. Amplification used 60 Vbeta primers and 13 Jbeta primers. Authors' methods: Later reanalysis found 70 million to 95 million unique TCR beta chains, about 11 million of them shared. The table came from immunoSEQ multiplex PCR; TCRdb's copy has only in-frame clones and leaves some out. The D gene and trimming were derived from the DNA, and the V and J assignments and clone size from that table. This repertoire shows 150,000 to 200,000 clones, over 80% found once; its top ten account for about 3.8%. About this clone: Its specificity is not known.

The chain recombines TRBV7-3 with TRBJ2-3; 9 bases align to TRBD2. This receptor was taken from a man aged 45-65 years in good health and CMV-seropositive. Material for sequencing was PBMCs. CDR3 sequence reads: CASSRAGGRADTQYF. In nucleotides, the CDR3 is TGTGCCAGCAGCCGAGCGGGGGGTCGGGCAGATACGCAGTATTTT.